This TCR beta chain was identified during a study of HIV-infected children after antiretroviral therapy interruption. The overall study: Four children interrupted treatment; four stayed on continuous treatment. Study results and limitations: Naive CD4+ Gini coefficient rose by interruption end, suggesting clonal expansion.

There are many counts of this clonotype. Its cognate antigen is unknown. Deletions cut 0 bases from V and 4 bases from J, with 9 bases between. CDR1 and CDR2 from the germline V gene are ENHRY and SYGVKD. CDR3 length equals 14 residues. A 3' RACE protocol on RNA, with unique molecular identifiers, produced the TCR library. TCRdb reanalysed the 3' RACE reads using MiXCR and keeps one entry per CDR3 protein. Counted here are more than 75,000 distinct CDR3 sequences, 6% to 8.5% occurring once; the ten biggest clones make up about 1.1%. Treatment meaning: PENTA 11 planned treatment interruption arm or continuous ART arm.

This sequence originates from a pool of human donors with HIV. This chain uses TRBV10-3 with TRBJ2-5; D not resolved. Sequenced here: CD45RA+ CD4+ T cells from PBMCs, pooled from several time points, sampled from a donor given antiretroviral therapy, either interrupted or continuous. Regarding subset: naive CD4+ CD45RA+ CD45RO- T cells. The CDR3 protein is CAISESDRRETQYF. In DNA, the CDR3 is TGTGCCATCAGTGAGTCTGACCGGCGAGAGACCCAGTACTTC.